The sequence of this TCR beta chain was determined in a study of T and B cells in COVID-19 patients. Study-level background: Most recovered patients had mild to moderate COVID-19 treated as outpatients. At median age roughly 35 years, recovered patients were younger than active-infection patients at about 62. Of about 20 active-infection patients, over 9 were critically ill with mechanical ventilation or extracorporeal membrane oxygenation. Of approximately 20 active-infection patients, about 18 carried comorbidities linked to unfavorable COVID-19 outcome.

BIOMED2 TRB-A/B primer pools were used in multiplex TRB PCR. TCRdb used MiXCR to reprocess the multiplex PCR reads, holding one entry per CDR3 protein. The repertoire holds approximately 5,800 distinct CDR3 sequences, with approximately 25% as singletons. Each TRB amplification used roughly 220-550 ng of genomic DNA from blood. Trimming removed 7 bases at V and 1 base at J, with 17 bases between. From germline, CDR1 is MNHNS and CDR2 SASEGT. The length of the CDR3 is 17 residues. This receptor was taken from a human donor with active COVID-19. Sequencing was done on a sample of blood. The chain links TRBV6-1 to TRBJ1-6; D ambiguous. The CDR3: CASTLGRRQSYNSPLHF. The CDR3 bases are TGTGCCAGCACACTCGGGAGGCGCCAATCCTATAATTCACCCCTCCACTTT.